Listed below are T cell receptor beta chains from one sample, sequenced in a study of radiotherapy plus CTLA-4 blockade in lung cancer. The data were produced by immunoSEQ multiplex PCR, yet TCRdb's version contains in-frame clones alone and is incomplete. The data hold around 100,000 clones, with roughly four fifths observed a single time. This specimen was peripheral blood, taken from a patient treated with radiotherapy plus ipilimumab. The receptors shown here come from a human donor with non-small cell lung cancer that progressed on radiotherapy plus ipilimumab. Some clones in this sample may be carry-over from other donors' samples. Both conserved end residues are trimmed from each CDR3.

J gene: TRBJ1-4
V gene: TRBV18
CDR3 protein: ASSPPPFQYEKLF

J gene: TRBJ1-6
V gene: TRBV5-4
CDR3 protein: ASSSALDTYNSPLH

J gene: TRBJ2-1
V gene: TRBV6-1
CDR3 protein: ASSGLSGAAYNEQF

J gene: TRBJ1-4
V gene: TRBV5-1
CDR3 protein: ASSREATNEKLF

J gene: TRBJ2-7
V gene: TRBV6-5
CDR3 protein: ASSTGTSGYEQY

J gene: TRBJ1-6
V gene: TRBV27
CDR3 protein: ASSWRGSPLH

J gene: TRBJ2-3
V gene: TRBV19
CDR3 protein: ASSIRGTDTQY

J gene: TRBJ2-7
V gene: TRBV4-3
CDR3 protein: ASSQDPPPGGYEQY

J gene: TRBJ1-3
V gene: TRBV13
CDR3 protein: ASSPGGAGNTIY

J gene: TRBJ1-5
V gene: TRBV6-5
CDR3 protein: ASSYGGPYSNQPQH

J gene: TRBJ1-4
V gene: TRBV9
CDR3 protein: ASSAGQVNEKLF

J gene: TRBJ1-4
V gene: TRBV29-1
CDR3 protein: SVVRTGNEKLF

J gene: TRBJ2-1
V gene: TRBV7-2
CDR3 protein: ASSLKGGSILYNEQF

J gene: TRBJ2-3
V gene: TRBV2
CDR3 protein: ANPTGPGSTDTQY

J gene: TRBJ1-2
V gene: TRBV6-1
CDR3 protein: ASTSFGYGYT

J gene: TRBJ1-1
V gene: TRBV4-2
CDR3 protein: ASSQSRFMNTEAF

J gene: TRBJ2-7
V gene: TRBV18
CDR3 protein: ASSPLGHNYEQY

J gene: TRBJ1-2
V gene: TRBV5-5
CDR3 protein: ASSFFSGDYGYT

J gene: TRBJ2-1
V gene: TRBV9
CDR3 protein: ASSATHEQF

J gene: TRBJ1-1
V gene: TRBV9
CDR3 protein: ASSGRGIFSEAF

J gene: TRBJ1-3
V gene: TRBV5-5
CDR3 protein: ASIRGSSGNTIY

J gene: TRBJ2-3
V gene: TRBV6-4
CDR3 protein: ASSEESGGATDTQY

J gene: TRBJ1-5
V gene: TRBV7-2
CDR3 protein: ASSLGRRPNQPQH

J gene: TRBJ1-1
V gene: TRBV6-5
CDR3 protein: ASSYWGFGLQAEAF

J gene: TRBJ2-1
V gene: TRBV19
CDR3 protein: ASSIGLAGGRVEQF

J gene: TRBJ2-1
V gene: TRBV4-1
CDR3 protein: ASSPLASGYNEQF

J gene: TRBJ1-2
V gene: TRBV27
CDR3 protein: ASSSRSGLADGYT

J gene: TRBJ1-2
V gene: TRBV5-8
CDR3 protein: ASSLERDHEGYGYT

J gene: TRBJ2-3
V gene: TRBV6-4
CDR3 protein: ASSASGGTDTQY

J gene: TRBJ2-5
V gene: TRBV28
CDR3 protein: ASTSIQGWETQY

J gene: TRBJ2-3
V gene: TRBV7-3
CDR3 protein: ASSSSTDTQY

J gene: TRBJ1-1
V gene: TRBV7-2
CDR3 protein: ASSLVGQGDTEAF

J gene: TRBJ2-3
V gene: TRBV21-1
CDR3 protein: ASSQRLLLGRAQY

J gene: TRBJ2-1
V gene: TRBV9
CDR3 protein: ASSVATWGDSRNEQF

J gene: TRBJ2-6
V gene: TRBV19
CDR3 protein: ASSIASRTGGISGANVLT

J gene: TRBJ1-5
V gene: TRBV19
CDR3 protein: ASSILRGRESNQPQH

J gene: TRBJ1-6
V gene: TRBV10-3
CDR3 protein: AISEFSGQEPGSYNSPLH

J gene: TRBJ1-1
V gene: TRBV4-3
CDR3 protein: ASSQGRGLAGAF

J gene: TRBJ2-7
V gene: TRBV5-5
CDR3 protein: ASSLAGNTYEQY

J gene: TRBJ1-4
V gene: TRBV6-5
CDR3 protein: ASKRVSTNEKLF

J gene: TRBJ1-2
V gene: TRBV11-2
CDR3 protein: ASSLDWWGYGYT

J gene: TRBJ1-5
V gene: TRBV7-2
CDR3 protein: ASSREGNNQPQH

J gene: TRBJ2-5
V gene: TRBV2
CDR3 protein: ASSVTVKRKTQY

J gene: TRBJ1-5
V gene: TRBV4-2
CDR3 protein: ASSQLGTDNQPQH

J gene: TRBJ2-4
V gene: TRBV29-1
CDR3 protein: SVGGGQGGRGQNIQY

J gene: TRBJ2-7
V gene: TRBV10-1
CDR3 protein: ASSEGGTDLQIGN

J gene: TRBJ2-1
V gene: TRBV5-1
CDR3 protein: ASSLEPNNEQF

J gene: TRBJ1-1
V gene: TRBV19
CDR3 protein: ASGEGAEAF

J gene: TRBJ1-5
V gene: TRBV29-1
CDR3 protein: SVGGGEDGPQH

J gene: TRBJ1-1
V gene: TRBV7-2
CDR3 protein: ASSLAVGATEAF

J gene: TRBJ1-5
V gene: TRBV5-1
CDR3 protein: ASSLGGPGGNQPQH

J gene: TRBJ2-7
V gene: TRBV28
CDR3 protein: ASSLPGLSYEQY

J gene: TRBJ1-6
V gene: TRBV11-3
CDR3 protein: ASSLSSVYNSPLH

J gene: TRBJ1-1
V gene: TRBV7-6
CDR3 protein: ASRKGANTEAF

J gene: TRBJ2-7
V gene: TRBV4-2
CDR3 protein: ASSRGSDGYTYEQY

J gene: TRBJ1-4
V gene: TRBV2
CDR3 protein: ASTHPGLDEKLF

J gene: TRBJ1-2
V gene: TRBV4-3
CDR3 protein: ASSHASGEANYGYT

J gene: TRBJ1-2
V gene: TRBV7-2
CDR3 protein: ASSNRRANYGYT

J gene: TRBJ2-1
V gene: TRBV27
CDR3 protein: ASSALGGGSTYNEQF